These 3 T cell receptor beta chains originate from one sample sequenced in a study of PD-1 blockade in classical Hodgkin lymphoma. Every patient had relapsed following autologous stem cell transplantation, and cohorts differed in brentuximab vedotin exposure. Sequencing used immunoSEQ multiplex PCR; TCRdb keeps in-frame clones, though not all of them. The table shows under 100,000 clones, with nearly 95% occurring only once. The sequenced sample was peripheral blood mononuclear cells (PBMCs), obtained before the second cycle of nivolumab. Receptors were obtained from a human donor with classical Hodgkin lymphoma.

The chain combines TRBV11-1 with TRBJ2-1; 8 bases align to TRBD1. The V gene end was trimmed by 1 base and the J gene end by 1 base; junction bases not matched to a gene: 9. CDR3 size: 18 residues. The germline CDR1 and CDR2 sequences are SGHAT and FQDESV (reference sequence). CDR3 loop: CASSLVRRDRMSYNEQFF. The CDR3 DNA reads TGTGCCAGCAGCTTAGTCCGCCGGGACAGGATGTCCTACAATGAGCAGTTCTTC. Using reference TRBV11-1 and TRBJ2-1 for the parts outside the CDR3, the full variable domain is EAEVAQSPRYKITEKSQAVAFWCDPISGHATLYWYRQILGQGPELLVQFQDESVVDDSQLPKDRFSAERLKGVDSTLKIQPAELGDSAMYLCASSLVRRDRMSYNEQFFGPGTRLTVL.

This sequence joins TRBV27 and TRBJ1-2, with D possibly being TRBD1 (5 bases). With 3 bases removed from V and 5 bases from J, the gap between germline ends came to 10 bases. The germline gives CDR1 MNHEY, CDR2 SMNVEV (reference sequence). This CDR3 has 13 amino acids. This chain's CDR3 is CASSFGTDYGYTF. The CDR3 DNA sequence: TGTGCCAGCAGTTTTGGGACGGATTATGGCTACACCTTC.

The rearrangement links TRBV5-1 to TRBJ2-7; tentative D call: TRBD2 (5 bases). CDR3 length: 13 residues. V was trimmed by 3 bases and J by 5 bases, leaving 12 bases between them. Germline-derived CDR1 and CDR2 are SGHRS and YFSETQ. This CDR3 is CASSSGLVNEQYF. In DNA, the CDR3 is TGCGCCAGCAGCTCCGGACTGGTCAACGAGCAGTACTTC.